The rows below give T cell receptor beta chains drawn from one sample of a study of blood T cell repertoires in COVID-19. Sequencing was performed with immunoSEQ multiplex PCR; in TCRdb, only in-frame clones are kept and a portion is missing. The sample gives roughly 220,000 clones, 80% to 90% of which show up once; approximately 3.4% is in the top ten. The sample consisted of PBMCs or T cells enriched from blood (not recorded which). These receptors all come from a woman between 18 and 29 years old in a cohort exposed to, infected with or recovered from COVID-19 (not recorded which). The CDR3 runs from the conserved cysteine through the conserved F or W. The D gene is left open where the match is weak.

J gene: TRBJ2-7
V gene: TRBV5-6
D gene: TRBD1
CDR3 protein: CASSNPDRGSYEQYF
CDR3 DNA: TGTGCCAGCAGCAACCCGGACAGGGGGTCCTACGAGCAGTACTTC

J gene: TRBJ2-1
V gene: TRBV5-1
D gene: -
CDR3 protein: CASSLSGPSYNEQFF
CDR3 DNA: TGCGCCAGCAGCTTGTCGGGTCCTTCCTACAATGAGCAGTTCTTC

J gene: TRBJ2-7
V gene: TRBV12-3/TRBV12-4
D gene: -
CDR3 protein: CASSPSGYEQYF
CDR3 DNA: TGTGCCAGCAGTCCTTCGGGGTACGAGCAGTACTTC

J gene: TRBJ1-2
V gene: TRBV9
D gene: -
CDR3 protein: CASSADSYGYTF
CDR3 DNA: TGTGCCAGCAGCGCGGACAGCTATGGCTACACCTTC

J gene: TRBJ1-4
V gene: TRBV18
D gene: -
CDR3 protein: CASSPPGDNEKLFF
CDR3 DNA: TGTGCCAGCTCACCACCGGGCGATAATGAAAAACTGTTTTTT

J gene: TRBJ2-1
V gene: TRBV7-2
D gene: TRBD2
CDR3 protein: CASSLALAGYNEQFF
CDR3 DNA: TGTGCCAGCAGCTTAGCTCTAGCGGGATACAATGAGCAGTTCTTC

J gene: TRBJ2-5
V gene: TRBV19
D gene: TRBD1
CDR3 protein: CASSISGTGGETQYF
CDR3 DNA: TGTGCCAGTAGTATCTCCGGGACAGGGGGAGAGACCCAGTACTTC

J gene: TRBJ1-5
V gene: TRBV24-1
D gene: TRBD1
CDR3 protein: CATSDGQGYNQPQHF
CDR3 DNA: TGTGCCACCAGTGATGGACAGGGCTACAATCAGCCCCAGCATTTT

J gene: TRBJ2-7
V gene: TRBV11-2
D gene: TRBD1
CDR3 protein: CASSLDLPTGKQYF
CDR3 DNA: TGTGCCAGCAGCTTAGATCTGCCGACAGGGAAGCAGTACTTC

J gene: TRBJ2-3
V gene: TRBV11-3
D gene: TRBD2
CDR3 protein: CASSLGREERTDTQYF
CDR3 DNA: TGTGCCAGCAGCTTGGGGCGGGAGGAACGCACAGATACGCAGTATTTT

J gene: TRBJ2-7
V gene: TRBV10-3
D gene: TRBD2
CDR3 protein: CAISESPSGRSEQYF
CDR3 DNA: TGTGCCATCAGTGAGTCACCTAGCGGGAGAAGCGAGCAGTACTTC